These T cell receptor beta chains were read from a single sample in a study of blood T cell repertoires in COVID-19. Profiled with immunoSEQ multiplex PCR; TCRdb holds only in-frame clones, not every one. The repertoire has about 130,000 clones, roughly 80% of them found once; the top ten carry over 9.5%. Material: peripheral blood. These TCRs come from a man aged 60-69 years who had recovered from COVID-19. Both conserved end residues are part of each CDR3. Fields, in order: J gene, V gene, D gene, clone size, CDR3 DNA, CDR3 protein. The D gene is left open where the match is weak. Clone sizes are given selectively: once, few, many, or a class where the clone is expanded.

TRBJ2-2 TRBV9 . . TGTGCCAGCAGCGTAGGTCAGGCGAACACCGGGGAGCTGTTTTTT CASSVGQANTGELFF
TRBJ2-2 TRBV6-5 . . TGTGCCAGCAACCTACAGGGTGGTAGCACCGGGGAGCTGTTTTTT CASNLQGGSTGELFF
TRBJ1-5 TRBV18 TRBD1 . TGTGCCAGCTCACCAGGACAGGGGGAAGAATCAGGCCCCCAGCATTTT CASSPGQGEESGPQHF
TRBJ2-1 TRBV10-1 . few TGCGCCAGCAGTGGAGAGACGGGACACAACTACAATGAGCAGTTCTTC CASSGETGHNYNEQFF
TRBJ1-2 TRBV5-6 TRBD1 . TGTGCCAGCAGCCGAGCCCAGGGGGCCTATGGCTACACCTTC CASSRAQGAYGYTF
TRBJ1-4 TRBV6-6 TRBD1 . TGTGCCAGCAGTTACCCGGACAGGGGAGAAAAACTGTTTTTT CASSYPDRGEKLFF
TRBJ1-2 TRBV3-1/TRBV3-2 . . TGTGCCAGCAGCAGTCACAGGGAGAACTATGGCTACACCTTC CASSSHRENYGYTF
TRBJ1-1 TRBV18 . . TGTGCCAGCTCACCACCGGCAGGGAGGACTGAAGCTTTCTTT CASSPPAGRTEAFF
TRBJ1-1 TRBV2 . . TGTGCCAGTTCGGGGGTGCGCACTGAAGCTTTCTTT CASSGVRTEAFF
TRBJ1-3 TRBV10-3 . . TGTGCCATCAGTGACTTCCAGGAGGGCGGAAACACCATATATTTT CAISDFQEGGNTIYF
TRBJ1-6 TRBV30 TRBD1 . TGTGCCTGCCAGGGGGCAGGCAATTCACCCCTCCACTTT CACQGAGNSPLHF
TRBJ1-2 TRBV9 . few TGTGCCAGCAGCCTGGGGGGGTCCTATGGCTACACCTTC CASSLGGSYGYTF
TRBJ2-1 TRBV25-1 . few TGTGCCAGCAGCCGCCCCGGGGTCGGTGAGCAGTTCTTC CASSRPGVGEQFF
TRBJ2-3 TRBV4-3 TRBD2 . TGCGCCAGCAGCCAAGGACTAGCGGCTACCACAGATACGCAGTATTTT CASSQGLAATTDTQYF
TRBJ2-2 TRBV5-1 . . TGCGCCAGCAGCTTGGAAACAGGGACCGGGGAGCTGTTTTTT CASSLETGTGELFF
TRBJ2-1 TRBV4-3 . . TGCGCCAGCAGCCAAACGCCAGGGGACCCTTACAATGAGCAGTTCTTC CASSQTPGDPYNEQFF
TRBJ2-2 TRBV18 TRBD1 once TGTGCCAGCTCACCCGGGACAGGGTTGAACACCGGGGAGCTGTTTTTT CASSPGTGLNTGELFF
TRBJ1-3 TRBV5-1 . . TGCGCCAGCAGCTTGGTAACCGGGTCTGGAAACACCATATATTTT CASSLVTGSGNTIYF
TRBJ1-6 TRBV18 . . TGTGCCAGCTCACCAAATGGGGAGTCTAATTCACCCCTCCACTTT CASSPNGESNSPLHF
TRBJ2-1 TRBV2 TRBD2 . TGTGCCAGCACCCCGCGGGCTAGCGGGAAAAATGAGCAGTTCTTC CASTPRASGKNEQFF
TRBJ1-1 TRBV12-3/TRBV12-4 . . TGTGCCAGCGATAGAGGGGGTAGCGCTGAAGCTTTCTTT CASDRGGSAEAFF
TRBJ1-5 TRBV7-9 . few TGTGCCAGCAGCTTAACTGATCAGCCCCAGCATTTT CASSLTDQPQHF
TRBJ1-2 TRBV28 . . TGTGCCAGCAGTCGAACAGGGAACTATGGCTACACCTTC CASSRTGNYGYTF
TRBJ2-7 TRBV7-3 TRBD2 . TGTGCCAGCAGCTTCGGGGCGGGAGCCCCCTACGAGCAGTACTTC CASSFGAGAPYEQYF
TRBJ1-3 TRBV5-1 . . TGCGCCAGCAGCTTGGAAGGCGGGACGAGGCAAAACACCATATATTTT CASSLEGGTRQNTIYF
TRBJ1-4 TRBV11-2 . . TGTGCCAGCAGCTTAGATTCACAGGGCCTTGAAAAACTGTTTTTT CASSLDSQGLEKLFF
TRBJ1-2 TRBV5-6 TRBD1 . TGTGCCAGCAGCTTCAACAGGGGATTATATGGCTACACCTTC CASSFNRGLYGYTF
TRBJ2-3 TRBV30 . once TGTGCCTGGAGTAATCCGCAGGGAGGAGAGGGCACAGATACGCAGTATTTT CAWSNPQGGEGTDTQYF
TRBJ2-4 TRBV19 TRBD2 . TGTGCCAGTAGTAGCCAGGGACTAGGGGCGAACATTCAGTACTTC CASSSQGLGANIQYF
TRBJ2-1 TRBV29-1 . . TGCAGCGTTGAATTTATGGCTAGCGTCGACAATGAGCAGTTCTTC CSVEFMASVDNEQFF
TRBJ2-2 TRBV30 . . TGTGCCTGGAGTGAGAGCACCGGGGAGCTGTTTTTT CAWSESTGELFF
TRBJ1-1 TRBV21-1 . . TGTGCCAGCACCCCAGGGGGCAGGGTTAATCGCACTGAAGCTTTCTTT CASTPGGRVNRTEAFF
TRBJ2-1 TRBV9 TRBD2 once TGTGCCAGCTCTCGGGGGAGGGAGTACAATGAGCAGTTCTTC CASSRGREYNEQFF
TRBJ2-1 TRBV10-1 . . TGCGCCAGCATTAACGGAGTTTCCAGCTCCTACAATGAGCAGTTCTTC CASINGVSSSYNEQFF
TRBJ2-2 TRBV19 TRBD2 . TGTGCCAGTAGCGAAGCGGGGGGGCCCGCGCGGGAGCTGTTTTTT CASSEAGGPARELFF
TRBJ2-1 TRBV7-2 TRBD2 few TGTGCCAGCAGCGTCCCGACTAGCGGGGGTTACAATGAGCAGTTCTTC CASSVPTSGGYNEQFF
TRBJ2-7 TRBV5-1 . . TGCGCCAGCAGCTTGGCCTTAGACAGAAACGAGCAGTACTTC CASSLALDRNEQYF
TRBJ1-1 TRBV19 TRBD1 . TGTGCCAGTAGTAGGGGGACAGGCCTTGGGACTGAAGCTTTCTTT CASSRGTGLGTEAFF
TRBJ2-1 TRBV7-2 TRBD2 . TGTGCCAGCAGCTTAGCTAGCGGGGGGGCCCTAGGGGACAATGAGCAGTTCTTC CASSLASGGALGDNEQFF
TRBJ2-7 TRBV7-9 . . TGTGCCAGCAGCCCTTTAGAGTTCTACGAGCAGTACTTC CASSPLEFYEQYF
TRBJ1-1 TRBV6-2/TRBV6-3 . . TGTGCCAGCAGTTTGAGATACACTGAAGCTTTCTTT CASSLRYTEAFF
TRBJ2-2 TRBV27 . few TGTGCCAGCAGCGACAGAGGATGGGACACCGGGGAGCTGTTTTTT CASSDRGWDTGELFF
TRBJ2-1 TRBV19 TRBD2 . TGTGCCAGTAGTAACCATTTTAGCGGGGCCGGCACTGAGCAGTTCTTC CASSNHFSGAGTEQFF
TRBJ1-5 TRBV19 . . TGTGCCAGTAGCCTCTATAGGGGGTCCAATCAGCCCCAGCATTTT CASSLYRGSNQPQHF
TRBJ1-1 TRBV2 . . TGTGCCATCTCTTTGGGGGGATCCACTGAAGCTTTCTTT CAISLGGSTEAFF
TRBJ1-1 TRBV7-9 . . TGTGCCAGCAGCGCCCAGGACACTGAAGCTTTCTTT CASSAQDTEAFF
TRBJ2-7 TRBV21-1 . . TGTGCCAGCAGCAAAGGGGGGACACATTACGAGCAGTACTTC CASSKGGTHYEQYF
TRBJ1-1 TRBV4-3 . . TGCGCCAGCAGCCAAGAGTTGGGGGCTATGAACACTGAAGCTTTCTTT CASSQELGAMNTEAFF
TRBJ2-1 TRBV2 TRBD1 . TGTGCCAGCAGTAGGGGGCAGGGCGTGGAGCAGTTCTTC CASSRGQGVEQFF
TRBJ1-4 TRBV5-5 TRBD1 . TGTGCCAGCAGCTTGTACCGGGGACAGGGGCCGGAAAAACTGTTTTTT CASSLYRGQGPEKLFF
TRBJ1-6 TRBV28 TRBD1 . TGTGCCAGCAGTTTGGGTGGGACAGGGGGCTCCTATAATTCACCCCTCCACTTT CASSLGGTGGSYNSPLHF
TRBJ1-5 TRBV27 TRBD1 . TGTGCCAGCAGTTTCGACAGGGGAAATCAGCCCCAGCATTTT CASSFDRGNQPQHF
TRBJ1-5 TRBV27 . . TGTGCCAGCAGTTCGGTGGACAGTGGGCAGCCCCAGCATTTT CASSSVDSGQPQHF
TRBJ1-2 TRBV5-8 TRBD1 . TGTGCCAGCAGCCGATTGGGACCGACAGGGTATGGCTACACCTTC CASSRLGPTGYGYTF
TRBJ2-1 TRBV5-1 . . TGCGCCAGCAGCCGGGACTCACTCGGGGGCAATGAGCAGTTCTTC CASSRDSLGGNEQFF
TRBJ2-1 TRBV5-1 TRBD2 few TGCGCCAGCAGCTTGGCCATGACTAGCGGGGGAAATGAGCAGTTCTTC CASSLAMTSGGNEQFF
TRBJ2-3 TRBV7-6 . once TGTGCCAGCAGGCAGGCCTCTACAGATACGCAGTATTTT CASRQASTDTQYF
TRBJ1-1 TRBV5-6 . . TGTGCCAGCAGCTTGGGGGCAGGTATGAACACTGAAGCTTTCTTT CASSLGAGMNTEAFF
TRBJ2-2 TRBV27 . . TGTGCCAGCAGTTTATCAGCCCCAGGAACCGGGGAGCTGTTTTTT CASSLSAPGTGELFF